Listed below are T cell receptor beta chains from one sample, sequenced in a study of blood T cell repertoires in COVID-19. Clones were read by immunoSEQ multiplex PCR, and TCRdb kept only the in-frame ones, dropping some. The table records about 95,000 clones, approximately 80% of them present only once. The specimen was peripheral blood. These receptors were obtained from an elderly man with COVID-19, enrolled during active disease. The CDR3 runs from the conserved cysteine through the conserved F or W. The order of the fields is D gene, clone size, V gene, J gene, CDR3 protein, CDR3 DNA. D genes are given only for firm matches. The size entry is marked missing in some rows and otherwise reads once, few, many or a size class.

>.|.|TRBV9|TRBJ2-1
CASSVRTENYNEQFF
TGTGCCAGCAGCGTAAGGACAGAAAATTACAATGAGCAGTTCTTC
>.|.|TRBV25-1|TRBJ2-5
CASSEYRETQYF
TGTGCCAGCAGTGAATATCGGGAGACCCAGTACTTC
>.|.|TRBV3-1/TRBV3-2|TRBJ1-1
CASSQYNPLATEAFF
TGTGCCAGCAGCCAGTATAATCCCCTGGCCACTGAAGCTTTCTTT
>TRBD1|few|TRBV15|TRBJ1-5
CATSRVTGGTSNQPQHF
TGTGCCACCAGCAGGGTGACAGGGGGTACAAGCAATCAGCCCCAGCATTTT
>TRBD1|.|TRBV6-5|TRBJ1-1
CASSYIQGDTEAFF
TGTGCCAGCAGTTACATACAGGGGGACACTGAAGCTTTCTTT
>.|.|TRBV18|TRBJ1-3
CASSRGSGNTIYF
TGTGCCAGCTCTCGGGGCTCTGGAAACACCATATATTTT
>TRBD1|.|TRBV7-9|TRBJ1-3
CASSPQGQGAITIYF
TGTGCCAGCAGCCCACAGGGACAGGGGGCTATCACCATATATTTT
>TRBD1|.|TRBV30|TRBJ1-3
CAWSLDRGPGNTIYF
TGTGCCTGGAGCCTGGACAGGGGGCCTGGAAACACCATATATTTT
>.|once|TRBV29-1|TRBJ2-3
CSVAASGTDTQYF
TGCAGCGTTGCCGCTAGCGGCACAGATACGCAGTATTTT
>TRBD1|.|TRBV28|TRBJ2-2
CASSLGDRVSGELFF
TGTGCCAGCAGTTTGGGTGACAGGGTTTCCGGGGAGCTGTTTTTT
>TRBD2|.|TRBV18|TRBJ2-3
CASSPAPTPGLPPSTDTQYF
TGTGCCAGCTCACCGGCGCCTACTCCGGGACTACCCCCGAGCACAGATACGCAGTATTTT
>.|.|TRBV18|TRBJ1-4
CASSSQRGVSNEKLFF
TGTGCCAGCTCCTCCCAAAGGGGCGTATCTAATGAAAAACTGTTTTTT
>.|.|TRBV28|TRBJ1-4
CASGGHRANEKLFF
TGTGCCAGCGGGGGCCACAGGGCAAATGAAAAACTGTTTTTT
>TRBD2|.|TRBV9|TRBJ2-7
CASSGGTSGRYEQYF
TGTGCCAGCAGCGGGGGGACTAGCGGGAGGTACGAGCAGTACTTC
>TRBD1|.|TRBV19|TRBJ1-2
CASRRDRTDYGYTF
TGTGCCAGTCGCCGGGACAGGACTGACTATGGCTACACCTTC
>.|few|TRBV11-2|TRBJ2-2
CASSIPLGGTGELFF
TGTGCCAGCAGCATACCCCTTGGGGGGACCGGGGAGCTGTTTTTT
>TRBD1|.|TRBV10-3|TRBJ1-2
CAISPGQGIDGYTF
TGTGCCATCAGCCCCGGACAGGGGATAGATGGCTACACCTTC
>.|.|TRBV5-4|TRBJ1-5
CASSQGLTDQPQHF
TGTGCCAGCAGCCAGGGACTGACGGATCAGCCCCAGCATTTT
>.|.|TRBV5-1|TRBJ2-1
CASSFSHGAGEQFF
TGCGCCAGCAGCTTTTCCCATGGGGCTGGTGAGCAGTTCTTC
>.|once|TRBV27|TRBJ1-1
CASSEAGRNTEAFF
TGTGCCAGCAGTGAAGCCGGGAGAAACACTGAAGCTTTCTTT
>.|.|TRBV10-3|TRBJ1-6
CAISYGAYNSPLHF
TGTGCCATCAGCTACGGGGCCTATAATTCACCCCTCCACTTT
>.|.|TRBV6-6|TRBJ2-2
CASSYSRGGIGELFF
TGTGCCAGCAGTTACTCGCGTGGGGGCATCGGGGAGCTGTTTTTT
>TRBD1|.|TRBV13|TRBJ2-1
CASSLRTGGVTYNEQFF
TGTGCCAGCAGCTTAAGAACAGGGGGAGTAACCTACAATGAGCAGTTCTTC
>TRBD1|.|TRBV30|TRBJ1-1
CAWSPPGTGLEAFF
TGTGCCTGGAGCCCCCCCGGGACAGGGCTTGAAGCTTTCTTT
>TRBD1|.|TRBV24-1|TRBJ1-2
CAIGTGHGYTF
TGTGCCATTGGGACAGGGCATGGCTACACCTTC
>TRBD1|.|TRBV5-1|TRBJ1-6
CASRAETGGPNSPLHF
TGCGCCAGCAGGGCAGAAACAGGGGGCCCAAATTCACCCCTCCACTTT
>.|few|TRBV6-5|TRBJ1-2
CASRGMGHFGYTF
TGTGCCAGCAGAGGAATGGGACATTTTGGCTACACCTTC
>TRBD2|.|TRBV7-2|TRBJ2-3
CASSLRQALAGSTDTQYF
TGTGCCAGCAGCTTGAGGCAGGCCTTAGCGGGGAGCACAGATACGCAGTATTTT
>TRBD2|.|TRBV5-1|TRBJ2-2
CASSSGSIYTGELFF
TGCGCCAGCAGCAGCGGGAGTATTTACACCGGGGAGCTGTTTTTT
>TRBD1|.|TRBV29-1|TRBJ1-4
CSVGQATNEKLFF
TGCAGCGTCGGACAGGCAACTAATGAAAAACTGTTTTTT
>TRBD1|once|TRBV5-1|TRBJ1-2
CASSLGAGGNYGYTF
TGCGCCAGCAGCTTGGGGGCAGGGGGAAACTATGGCTACACCTTC
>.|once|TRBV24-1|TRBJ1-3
CATSRRRTRIWNTIYF
TGTGCCACCAGTAGGAGGAGGACTAGAATCTGGAACACCATATATTTT
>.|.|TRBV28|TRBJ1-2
CASRAPLPTVAGYTF
TGTGCCAGCAGGGCCCCGTTGCCCACAGTCGCTGGCTACACCTTC
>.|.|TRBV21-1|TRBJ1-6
CASSYTRQGEDSPLHF
TGTGCCAGCAGCTACACAAGACAGGGTGAAGATTCACCCCTCCACTTT
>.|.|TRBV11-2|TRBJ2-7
CASSLDVVGSSYEQYF
TGTGCCAGCAGCTTAGATGTGGTTGGGAGTTCCTACGAGCAGTACTTC
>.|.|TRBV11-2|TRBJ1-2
CASSLASGVRDNYGYTF
TGTGCCAGCAGCTTAGCGTCCGGGGTGAGGGATAACTATGGCTACACCTTC
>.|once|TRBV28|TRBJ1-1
CASSPPDRPNTEAFF
TGTGCCAGCAGTCCACCGGACAGACCGAACACTGAAGCTTTCTTT
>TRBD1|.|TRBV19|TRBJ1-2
CASRARLDRGAYGYTF
TGTGCCAGCCGAGCCCGACTTGACAGGGGGGCCTATGGCTACACCTTC
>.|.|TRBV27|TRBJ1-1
CASSLSGRDTEAFF
TGTGCCAGCAGTTTATCGGGCAGGGATACTGAAGCTTTCTTT
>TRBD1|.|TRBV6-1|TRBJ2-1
CASSGRTTGVHYNEQFF
TGTGCCAGCAGTGGACGCACAACAGGGGTTCACTACAATGAGCAGTTCTTC
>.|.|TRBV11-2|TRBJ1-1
CASSQAAGGTEAFF
TGTGCCAGCAGCCAAGCTGCAGGAGGGACTGAAGCTTTCTTT
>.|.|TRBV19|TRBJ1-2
CASSEDGEYGYTF
TGTGCCAGTAGTGAGGACGGGGAGTATGGCTACACCTTC